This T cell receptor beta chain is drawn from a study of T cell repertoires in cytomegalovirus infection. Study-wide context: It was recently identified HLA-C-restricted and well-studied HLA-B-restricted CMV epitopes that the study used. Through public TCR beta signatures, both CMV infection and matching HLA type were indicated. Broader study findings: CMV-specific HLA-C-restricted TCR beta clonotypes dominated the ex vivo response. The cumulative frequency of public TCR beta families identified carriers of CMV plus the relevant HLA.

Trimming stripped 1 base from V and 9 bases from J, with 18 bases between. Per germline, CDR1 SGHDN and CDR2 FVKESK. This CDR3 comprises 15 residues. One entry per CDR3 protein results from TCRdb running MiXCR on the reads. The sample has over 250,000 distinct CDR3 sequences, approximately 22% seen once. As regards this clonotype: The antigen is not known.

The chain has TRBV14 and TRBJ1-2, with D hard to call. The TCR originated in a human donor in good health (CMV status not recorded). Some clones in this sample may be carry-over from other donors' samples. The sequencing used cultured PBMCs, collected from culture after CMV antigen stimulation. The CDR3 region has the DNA TGTGCCAGCAGCCAAGGGGCCGGGCGACCCTGGAGCTACACCTTC. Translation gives CASSQGAGRPWSYTF. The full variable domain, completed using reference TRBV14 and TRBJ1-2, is EAGVTQFPSHSVIEKGQTVTLRCDPISGHDNLYWYRRVMGKEIKFLLHFVKESKQDESGMPNNRFLAERTGGTYSTLKVQPAELEDSGVYFCASSQGAGRPWSYTFGSGTRLTVV.